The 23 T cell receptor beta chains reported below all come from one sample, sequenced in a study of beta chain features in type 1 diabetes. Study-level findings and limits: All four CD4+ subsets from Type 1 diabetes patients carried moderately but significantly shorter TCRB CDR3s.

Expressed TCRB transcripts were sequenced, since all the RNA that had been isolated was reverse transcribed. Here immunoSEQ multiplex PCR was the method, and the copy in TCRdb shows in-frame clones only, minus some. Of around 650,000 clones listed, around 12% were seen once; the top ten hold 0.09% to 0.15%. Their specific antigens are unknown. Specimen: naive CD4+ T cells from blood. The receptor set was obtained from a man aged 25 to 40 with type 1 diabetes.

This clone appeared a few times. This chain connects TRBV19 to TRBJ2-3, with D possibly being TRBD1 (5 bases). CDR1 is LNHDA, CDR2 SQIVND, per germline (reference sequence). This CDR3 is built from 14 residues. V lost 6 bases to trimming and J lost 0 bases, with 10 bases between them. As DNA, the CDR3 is TGTGCCAGTAGCCCGACAGTTAGCACAGATACGCAGTATTTT. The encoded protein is CASSPTVSTDTQYF.

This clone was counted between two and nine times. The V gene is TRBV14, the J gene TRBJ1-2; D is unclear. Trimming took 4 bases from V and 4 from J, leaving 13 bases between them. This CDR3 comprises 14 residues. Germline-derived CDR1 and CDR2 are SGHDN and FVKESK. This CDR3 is CASSPLQEGYGYTF. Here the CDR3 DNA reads TGTGCCAGCAGCCCCTTGCAGGAGGGCTATGGCTACACCTTC.

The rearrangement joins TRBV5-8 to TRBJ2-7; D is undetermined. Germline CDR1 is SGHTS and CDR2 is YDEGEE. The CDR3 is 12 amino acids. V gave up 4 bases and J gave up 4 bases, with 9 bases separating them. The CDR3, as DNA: TGTGCCAGCAGCCAAGACCTATACGAGCAGTACTTC. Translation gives CASSQDLYEQYF. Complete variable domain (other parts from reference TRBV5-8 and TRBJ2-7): EAGVTQSPTHLIKTRGQQATLRCSPISGHTSVYWYQQALGLGLQFLLWYDEGEERNRGNFPPRFSGRQFPNYSSELNVNALELEDSALYLCASSQDLYEQYFGPGTRLTVT.

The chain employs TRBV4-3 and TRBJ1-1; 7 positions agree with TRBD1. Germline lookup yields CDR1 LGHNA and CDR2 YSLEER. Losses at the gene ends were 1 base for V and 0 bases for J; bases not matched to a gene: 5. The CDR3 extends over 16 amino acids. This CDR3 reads CASSQGSGTVNTEAFF. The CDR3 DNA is TGCGCCAGCAGCCAAGGATCCGGGACAGTGAACACTGAAGCTTTCTTT.

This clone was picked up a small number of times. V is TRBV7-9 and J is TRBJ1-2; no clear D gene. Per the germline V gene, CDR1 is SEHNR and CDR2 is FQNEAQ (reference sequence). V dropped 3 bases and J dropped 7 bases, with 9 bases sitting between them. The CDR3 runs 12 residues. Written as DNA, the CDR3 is TGTGCCAGCAGCTTTGAGGGAAGTGGCTACACCTTC. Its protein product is CASSFEGSGYTF. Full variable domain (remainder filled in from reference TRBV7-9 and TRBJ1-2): DTGVSQNPRHKITKRGQNVTFRCDPISEHNRLYWYRQTLGQGPEFLTYFQNEAQLEKSRLLSDRFSAERPKGSFSTLEIQRTEQGDSAMYLCASSFEGSGYTFGSGTRLTVV.

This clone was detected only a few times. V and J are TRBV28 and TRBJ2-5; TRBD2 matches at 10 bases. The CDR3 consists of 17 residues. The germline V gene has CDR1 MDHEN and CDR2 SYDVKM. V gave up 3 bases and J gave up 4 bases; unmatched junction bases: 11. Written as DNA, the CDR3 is TGTGCCAGCAGTTTGGCTAGCGGGAGTTTGGGTCCAGAGACCCAGTACTTC. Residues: CASSLASGSLGPETQYF.

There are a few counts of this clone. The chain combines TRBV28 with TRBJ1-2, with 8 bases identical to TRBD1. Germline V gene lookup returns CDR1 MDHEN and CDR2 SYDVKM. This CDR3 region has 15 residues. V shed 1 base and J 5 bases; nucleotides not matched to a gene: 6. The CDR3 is CASSLFPDRVYGYTF. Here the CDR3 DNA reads TGTGCCAGCAGTTTATTTCCGGACAGGGTGTATGGCTACACCTTC.

The CDR3, as DNA: TGTGCCAGCAGCTTCCATACTAGCGGGGGCTACGAGCAGTACTTC. Amino acids: CASSFHTSGGYEQYF. This chain connects TRBV7-2 to TRBJ2-7, with TRBD2 matching 11 bases. The germline V gene has CDR1 SGHTA and CDR2 FQGNSA. Trimming at V came to 3 bases and at J to 3 bases, leaving 4 bases not matched to a gene. CDR3 length equals 15 residues.

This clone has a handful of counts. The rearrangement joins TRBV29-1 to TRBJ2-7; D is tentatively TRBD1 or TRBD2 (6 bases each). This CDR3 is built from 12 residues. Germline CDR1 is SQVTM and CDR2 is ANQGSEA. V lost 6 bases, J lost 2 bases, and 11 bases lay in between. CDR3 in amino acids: CSVGGNPYEQYF. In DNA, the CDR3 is TGCAGCGTAGGGGGGAACCCCTACGAGCAGTACTTC.

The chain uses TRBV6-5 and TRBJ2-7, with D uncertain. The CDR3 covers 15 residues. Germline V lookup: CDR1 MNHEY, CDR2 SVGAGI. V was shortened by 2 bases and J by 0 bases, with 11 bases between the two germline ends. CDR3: CASSYQSAPSYEQYF. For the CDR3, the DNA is TGTGCCAGCAGTTACCAGTCTGCTCCCTCCTACGAGCAGTACTTC.

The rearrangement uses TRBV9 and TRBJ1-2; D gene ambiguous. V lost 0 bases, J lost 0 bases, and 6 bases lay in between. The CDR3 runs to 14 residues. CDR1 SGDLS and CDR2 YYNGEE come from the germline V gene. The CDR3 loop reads CASSVAHPNYGYTF. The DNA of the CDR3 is TGTGCCAGCAGCGTAGCTCACCCTAACTATGGCTACACCTTC.

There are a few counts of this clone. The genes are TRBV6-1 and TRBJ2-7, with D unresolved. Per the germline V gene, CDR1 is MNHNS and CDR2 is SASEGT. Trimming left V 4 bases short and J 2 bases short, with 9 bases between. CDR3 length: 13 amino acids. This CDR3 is CASSVYSTYEQYF. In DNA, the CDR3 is TGTGCCAGCAGTGTTTACAGCACCTACGAGCAGTACTTC.

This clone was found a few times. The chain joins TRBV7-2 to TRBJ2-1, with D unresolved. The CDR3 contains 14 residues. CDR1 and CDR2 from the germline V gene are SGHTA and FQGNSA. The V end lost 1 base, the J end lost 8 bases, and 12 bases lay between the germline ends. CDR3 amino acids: CASSLGRLSDEQFF. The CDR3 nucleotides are TGTGCCAGCAGCTTAGGCAGGCTGAGCGATGAGCAGTTCTTC.

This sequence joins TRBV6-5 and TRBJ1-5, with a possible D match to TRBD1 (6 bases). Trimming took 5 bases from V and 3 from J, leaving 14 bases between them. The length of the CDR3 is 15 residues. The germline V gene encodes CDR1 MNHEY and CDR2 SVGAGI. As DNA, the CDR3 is TGTGCCAGCAGTCCCGGGACAAATAACAATCAGCCCCAGCATTTT. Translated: CASSPGTNNNQPQHF.

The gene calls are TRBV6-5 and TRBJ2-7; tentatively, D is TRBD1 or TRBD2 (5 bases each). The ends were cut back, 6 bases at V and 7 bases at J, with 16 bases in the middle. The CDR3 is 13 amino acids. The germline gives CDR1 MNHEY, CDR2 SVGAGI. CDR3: CASRDRDPGEQYF. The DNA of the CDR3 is TGTGCCAGCAGGGACCGGGACCCCGGAGAGCAGTACTTC.

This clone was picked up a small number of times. The CDR3: CSVEFSFEAAFF. CDR3 bases: TGCAGCGTTGAATTTTCATTTGAGGCGGCTTTCTTT. The chain joins TRBV29-1 to TRBJ1-1, with no clear D. Trimming took 2 bases from V and 11 from J, leaving 15 bases between them. CDR1 is SQVTM and CDR2 is ANQGSEA in the germline V gene. CDR3 length: 12 amino acids.

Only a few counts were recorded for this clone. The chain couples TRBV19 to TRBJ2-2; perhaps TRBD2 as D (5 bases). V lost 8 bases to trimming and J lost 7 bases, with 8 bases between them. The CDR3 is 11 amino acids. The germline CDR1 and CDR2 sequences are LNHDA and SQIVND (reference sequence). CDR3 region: CASVGVGELFF. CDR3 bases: TGTGCCAGTGTGGGAGTCGGGGAGCTGTTTTTT.

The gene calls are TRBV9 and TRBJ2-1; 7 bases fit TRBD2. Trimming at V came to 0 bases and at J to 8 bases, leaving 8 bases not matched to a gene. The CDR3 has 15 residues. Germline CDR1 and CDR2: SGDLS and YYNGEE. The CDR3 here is CASSVAGGFTDEQFF. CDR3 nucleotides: TGTGCCAGCAGCGTAGCGGGGGGTTTTACTGATGAGCAGTTCTTC.

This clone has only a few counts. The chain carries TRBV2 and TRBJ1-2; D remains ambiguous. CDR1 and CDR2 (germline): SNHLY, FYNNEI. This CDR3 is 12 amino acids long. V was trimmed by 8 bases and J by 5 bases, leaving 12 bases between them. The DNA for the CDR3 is TGTGCCAGCGGAGACAAGAATTATGGCTACACCTTC. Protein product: CASGDKNYGYTF. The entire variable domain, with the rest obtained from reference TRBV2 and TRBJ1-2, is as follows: EPEVTQTPSHQVTQMGQEVILRCVPISNHLYFYWYRQILGQKVEFLVSFYNNEISEKSEIFDDQFSVERPDGSNFTLKIRSTKLEDSAMYFCASGDKNYGYTFGSGTRLTVV.

The CDR3 sequence: CASSSPSGGAYEQYF. The CDR3 DNA follows: TGTGCCAGCAGTTCTCCTAGCGGGGGGGCATACGAGCAGTACTTC. The chain combines TRBV27 with TRBJ2-7, with 12 bases identical to TRBD2. V lost 4 bases and J lost 4; bases outside the gene matches: 5. This CDR3 is built from 15 residues. Germline CDR1 MNHEY, CDR2 SMNVEV (reference sequence).

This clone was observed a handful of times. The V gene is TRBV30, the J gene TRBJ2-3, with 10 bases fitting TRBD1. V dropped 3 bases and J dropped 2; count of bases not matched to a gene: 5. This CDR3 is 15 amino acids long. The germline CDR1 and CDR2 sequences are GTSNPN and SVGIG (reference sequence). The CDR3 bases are TGTGCCTGGAGGAAGACAGGGGGCATCACAGATACGCAGTATTTT. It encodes CAWRKTGGITDTQYF.

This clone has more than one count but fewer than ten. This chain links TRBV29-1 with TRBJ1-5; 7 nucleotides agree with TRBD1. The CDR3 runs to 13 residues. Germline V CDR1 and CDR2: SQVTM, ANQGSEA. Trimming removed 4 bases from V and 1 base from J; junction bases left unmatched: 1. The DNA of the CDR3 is TGCAGCGTTGCACAGGGGAGCAATCAGCCCCAGCATTTT. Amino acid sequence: CSVAQGSNQPQHF.

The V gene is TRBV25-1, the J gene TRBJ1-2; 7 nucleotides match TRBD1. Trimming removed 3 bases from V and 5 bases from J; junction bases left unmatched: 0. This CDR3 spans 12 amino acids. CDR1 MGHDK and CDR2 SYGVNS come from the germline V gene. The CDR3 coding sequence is TGTGCCAGCAGTGACAGGGGGTATGGCTACACCTTC. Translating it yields CASSDRGYGYTF.